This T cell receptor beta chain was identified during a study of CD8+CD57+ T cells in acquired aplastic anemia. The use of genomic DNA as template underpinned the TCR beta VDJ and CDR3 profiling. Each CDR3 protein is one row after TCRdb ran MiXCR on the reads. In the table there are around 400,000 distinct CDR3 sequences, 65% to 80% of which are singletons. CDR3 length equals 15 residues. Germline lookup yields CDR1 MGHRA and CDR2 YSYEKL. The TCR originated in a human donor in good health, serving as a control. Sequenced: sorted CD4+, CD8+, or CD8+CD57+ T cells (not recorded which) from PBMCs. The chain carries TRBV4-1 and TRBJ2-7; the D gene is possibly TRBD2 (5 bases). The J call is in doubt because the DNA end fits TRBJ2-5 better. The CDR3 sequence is CASSQDGDSLGTQYF. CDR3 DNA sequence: TGCGCCAGCAGCCAAGACGGGGATAGTCTGGGGACCCAGTACTTC.